This TCR beta chain is from a study of T cell repertoires in urothelial bladder cancer (dated 2019 in TCRdb). As for the study more broadly: Of the approximately 12 resected lesions, three were clinical stage cT0, three were cTa, three were cT1, and three were cT2 or greater. The study compared clonality of the TCR repertoire in bladder tumors against clonality in benign bladder inflammation. About twelve patients with bladder lesions who were undergoing transurethral resection were prospectively identified. Approximately 11 resected bladder lesions, made up of urothelial carcinoma (UC+) and benign (UC-) specimens, were studied. Overall study results and their limits: A single T-cell clone reached up to roughly 17% of infiltrating lymphocytes in carcinoma specimens, compared with 1.5% to 2.5% in benign specimens. Urothelial carcinoma specimens had a median of approximately 5,800 T cells, fewer than the median of 25,872 seen in benign specimens. Median tumor infiltrating lymphocyte percentage was 2% in carcinoma specimens and 12% in benign specimens.

As encoded in the germline V gene, CDR1 is LGHNA while CDR2 is YNFKEQ. The junction carries 10 bases between V and J, which are trimmed by 1 base and 0 bases respectively. The CDR3 runs 16 amino acids, cysteine and phenylalanine included. CDR3 DNA only is kept here, 48 bases in frame from base 1. About this clone: There is no known antigen for this receptor. Base quality data are lacking; no much larger clone is found one base away.

The TCR beta chain CDR3 region was sequenced with the immunoSEQ assay. In the paper's pipeline: For each specimen, the T-cell fraction, clonal dominance, and maximum TCR clone frequency were calculated. This immuneACCESS table, as held by TCRdb, lists in-frame sequences with V and J called but not all clones. Of the missing ones, under half trace to an unresolved V gene in checked studies; the others have no known cause. V, J and clone size were drawn from that table, and D and trimming were deduced from the DNA. The sample yields about 13,000 clones; just over 65% were counted once. Approximately 8.9% of the sample is in the top ten clones. Specimens of bladder lesions were obtained during transurethral resection and kept at -80C. From bladder specimens obtained at transurethral resection, DNA was extracted.

The TCR sequence derives from a human donor with urothelial carcinoma. The chain was built from TRBV4-2 and TRBJ1-5, with no confidently assigned D gene. Sequencing was done on a sample of tumor-infiltrating cells from bladder cancer. The DNA is TGTGCCAGCAGCCAAGTGGCGGGAAATAGCAATCAGCCCCAGCATTTT. Its translation is CASSQVAGNSNQPQHF.